The 5 T cell receptor beta chains below all came from one sample that was sequenced in a study of T cell responses to AZD1222 COVID-19 vaccine. Sequencing used immunoSEQ multiplex PCR; TCRdb keeps in-frame clones, though not all of them. The table has roughly 99,000 clones, 70% to 90% seen once; the top ten hold 4.5% to 6%. Sequenced material: peripheral blood, taken 28 days after the second AZD1222 dose. All receptors come from an adult who received the AZD1222 COVID-19 vaccine.

The V gene is TRBV13, the J gene TRBJ2-3, with TRBD2 as a possible D gene (5 bases). Trimming stripped 5 bases from V and 0 bases from J, with 15 bases between. CDR3 size: 16 residues. In germline, CDR1 is PRHDT, CDR2 FYEKMQ (reference sequence). CDR3 in amino acids: CASSPGVRVSTDTQYF. CDR3 in DNA: TGTGCCAGCAGCCCCGGGGTGAGAGTCAGCACAGATACGCAGTATTTT.

This rearrangement joins TRBV6-5 to TRBJ1-2; 7 bases map to TRBD1. The ends lost 6 bases at V and 7 bases at J; junction bases unmatched: 14. CDR3 length: 15 residues. Germline values: CDR1 MNHEY, CDR2 SVGAGI. The CDR3 DNA reads as TGTGCCAGCAGAGTAGACAGGGCCCACCGGGGTGGCTACACCTTC. Encoded protein: CASRVDRAHRGGYTF.

This sequence joins TRBV6-5 and TRBJ2-2, with D tentatively TRBD1 or TRBD2 (5 bases each). Germline CDR1 is MNHEY and CDR2 is SVGAGI. The CDR3 has 14 residues. Trimming stripped 4 bases from V and 1 base from J, with 7 bases between. The CDR3 sequence: CASSLGVNTGELFF. As DNA, the CDR3 is TGTGCCAGCAGTTTGGGGGTGAACACCGGGGAGCTGTTTTTT.

This rearrangement joins TRBV18 to TRBJ2-7; TRBD2 agrees at 10 bases. After removal of 3 bases from V and 1 base from J, the junction contained 3 bases not matched to a gene. This CDR3 has 15 residues. Germline loops: CDR1 KGHSH, CDR2 LQKENI. The CDR3 loop reads CASSPGLAPSYEQYF. The CDR3 nucleotides are TGTGCCAGCTCACCGGGACTAGCGCCTTCCTACGAGCAGTACTTC.

The chain links TRBV30 to TRBJ2-5; the D is unclear. Germline V CDR1 and CDR2: GTSNPN, SVGIG (reference sequence). There are 11 residues in the CDR3. The V end was cut by 5 bases, the J end by 1 base, with 5 bases between. CDR3 loop: CAWAAQETQYF. The CDR3 nucleotides read TGTGCCTGGGCCGCCCAAGAGACCCAGTACTTC.